This paragraph covers one T cell receptor (beta chain) sequence. This specimen belongs to a study of cytomegalovirus exposure and HLA in healthy donors. The PCR ran on 60 Vbeta and 13 Jbeta primers. Sequencing used immunoSEQ multiplex PCR; TCRdb keeps in-frame clones, though not all of them. The sample has 120,000 or so clones; about 74% are singletons. Germline-derived CDR1 and CDR2 are SGHNT and YENEEA. Deletions cut 4 bases from V and 7 bases from J, with 10 bases between. This CDR3 has 13 residues. Input material: PBMCs. The sequence came from a woman aged 40 to 50 in good health and CMV-seropositive. This chain uses TRBV11-3 with TRBJ2-2; perhaps TRBD1 as D (5 bases). Written as DNA, the CDR3 is TGTGCCAGCAGCTCCTCCAGGGACGGGGAGCTGTTTTTT. Translating it yields CASSSSRDGELFF.